A selection of T cell receptor beta chains follows, all from one sample in a study of blood T cell repertoires in COVID-19. Generated by immunoSEQ multiplex PCR, the TCRdb table keeps only in-frame clones and is missing some. Of some 150,000 clones listed, around 89% are singletons. Sequencing was carried out using peripheral blood. These receptors were obtained from a man in his sixties with active or convalescent COVID-19. Both conserved end residues are part of each CDR3. D genes are given only for firm matches. The size of a clone is reported for some rows only, either as once, few or many, or as a class for expanded clones.

clone size: once; D gene: TRBD2; V gene: TRBV3-1/TRBV3-2; J gene: TRBJ2-1; CDR3 protein: CASSQLQGGPHNEQFF; CDR3 DNA: TGTGCCAGCAGCCAACTTCAGGGAGGGCCCCACAATGAGCAGTTCTTC
clone size: once; D gene: .; V gene: TRBV7-2; J gene: TRBJ1-4; CDR3 protein: CASSLTATGSEKLFF; CDR3 DNA: TGTGCCAGCAGCTTAACGGCGACAGGTAGTGAAAAACTGTTTTTT
clone size: .; D gene: TRBD1; V gene: TRBV24-1; J gene: TRBJ1-5; CDR3 protein: CATSESGQGNNQPQHF; CDR3 DNA: TGTGCCACCAGTGAATCGGGACAGGGGAACAATCAGCCCCAGCATTTT
clone size: .; D gene: TRBD1; V gene: TRBV5-5; J gene: TRBJ1-1; CDR3 protein: CASSTLPQGMNTEAFF; CDR3 DNA: TGTGCCAGCAGCACTTTGCCACAGGGGATGAACACTGAAGCTTTCTTT
clone size: many; D gene: TRBD1; V gene: TRBV30; J gene: TRBJ1-3; CDR3 protein: CAWDRVTGNTIYF; CDR3 DNA: TGTGCCTGGGACAGGGTGACAGGAAACACCATATATTTT
clone size: .; D gene: TRBD1; V gene: TRBV2; J gene: TRBJ2-2; CDR3 protein: CASNKGAPGELFF; CDR3 DNA: TGTGCCAGCAATAAGGGGGCCCCCGGGGAGCTGTTTTTT
clone size: .; D gene: TRBD2; V gene: TRBV20-1; J gene: TRBJ2-7; CDR3 protein: CSASHGTSGVYEQYF; CDR3 DNA: TGCAGTGCTAGTCACGGGACTAGCGGGGTCTACGAGCAGTACTTC
clone size: .; D gene: .; V gene: TRBV28; J gene: TRBJ2-1; CDR3 protein: CASRAGVSYNEQFF; CDR3 DNA: TGTGCCAGCAGGGCCGGAGTCTCCTACAATGAGCAGTTCTTC
clone size: .; D gene: TRBD1; V gene: TRBV6-5; J gene: TRBJ2-5; CDR3 protein: CASSPGTVQETQYF; CDR3 DNA: TGTGCCAGCAGTCCCGGGACAGTTCAAGAGACCCAGTACTTC
clone size: .; D gene: TRBD1; V gene: TRBV28; J gene: TRBJ1-2; CDR3 protein: CASSKTGTVNYGYTF; CDR3 DNA: TGTGCCAGCAGCAAGACCGGGACAGTGAACTATGGCTACACCTTC
clone size: .; D gene: .; V gene: TRBV9; J gene: TRBJ2-3; CDR3 protein: CASSVGGADTQYF; CDR3 DNA: TGTGCCAGCAGCGTAGGGGGCGCAGATACGCAGTATTTT
clone size: few; D gene: .; V gene: TRBV7-3; J gene: TRBJ2-3; CDR3 protein: CASSLVHSTDTQYF; CDR3 DNA: TGTGCCAGCAGCTTAGTCCATTCCACAGATACGCAGTATTTT
clone size: .; D gene: TRBD1; V gene: TRBV19; J gene: TRBJ2-7; CDR3 protein: CASSIIRQGKQYF; CDR3 DNA: TGTGCCAGTAGTATAATCCGACAGGGGAAGCAGTACTTC
clone size: .; D gene: .; V gene: TRBV27; J gene: TRBJ1-6; CDR3 protein: CASGQFKSPLHF; CDR3 DNA: TGTGCCAGCGGGCAGTTTAAATCACCCCTCCACTTT
clone size: .; D gene: TRBD2; V gene: TRBV2; J gene: TRBJ2-7; CDR3 protein: CASSEAGGTYEQYF; CDR3 DNA: TGTGCCAGCAGTGAGGCGGGGGGCACCTACGAGCAGTACTTC
clone size: .; D gene: .; V gene: TRBV29-1; J gene: TRBJ2-7; CDR3 protein: CSVDPQGIDEQYF; CDR3 DNA: TGCAGCGTTGACCCCCAGGGTATCGACGAGCAGTACTTC
clone size: once; D gene: TRBD1; V gene: TRBV28; J gene: TRBJ2-3; CDR3 protein: CASSCTGTGGTDTQYF; CDR3 DNA: TGTGCCAGCAGCTGTACAGGGACAGGGGGCACAGATACGCAGTATTTT
clone size: .; D gene: .; V gene: TRBV5-5; J gene: TRBJ2-3; CDR3 protein: CASSLSGERSQDTQYF; CDR3 DNA: TGTGCCAGCAGCTTGTCTGGGGAGCGATCCCAAGATACGCAGTATTTT
clone size: .; D gene: TRBD1; V gene: TRBV5-1; J gene: TRBJ1-2; CDR3 protein: CASSLGQGGVFNYGYTF; CDR3 DNA: TGCGCCAGCAGCCTTGGACAGGGGGGAGTGTTTAACTATGGCTACACCTTC
clone size: once; D gene: .; V gene: TRBV2; J gene: TRBJ1-2; CDR3 protein: CASSDWRIGGYTF; CDR3 DNA: TGTGCCAGCAGTGATTGGAGGATTGGCGGCTACACCTTC
clone size: .; D gene: .; V gene: TRBV30; J gene: TRBJ1-4; CDR3 protein: CASMGGNTNEKLFF; CDR3 DNA: TGTGCCTCCATGGGGGGGAACACTAATGAAAAACTGTTTTTT
clone size: .; D gene: .; V gene: TRBV6-5; J gene: TRBJ1-5; CDR3 protein: CASYPWGQGDQPQHF; CDR3 DNA: TGTGCCAGCTACCCATGGGGGCAGGGAGACCAGCCCCAGCATTTT